This T cell receptor beta chain was sequenced during a study of blood T cell repertoires in COVID-19. Across the study: COVID-19 samples from acute and convalescent phases originated in the United States, Italy and Spain. T cells, B-cell-depleted T cells, or PBMCs supplied cDNA or gDNA.

The CDR3 extends over 16 amino acids. Germline V CDR1 and CDR2: LNHNV, YYDKDF (reference sequence). Trimming took 0 bases from V and 4 from J, leaving 12 bases between them. In the study's own analysis: Reference gene primer amplification in the assay estimated nucleated cell counts. The protocol was immunoSEQ multiplex PCR, while the TCRdb copy is restricted to in-frame clones and leaves out a portion. The V and J calls and clone size were taken over from that table, and D and trimming were inferred from the DNA. The table shows approximately 130,000 clones, with 75% to 85% occurring only once. The chain recombines TRBV15 with TRBJ2-2; tentatively, D is TRBD2 (6 bases). Sequenced sample: peripheral blood. This sequence was found in a man at least 80 years old with acute or convalescent COVID-19. The CDR3 loop reads CATSRDKGLITGELFF. The CDR3 region has the DNA TGTGCCACCAGCAGAGATAAGGGACTTATCACCGGGGAGCTGTTTTTT.